Included here is one TCR beta chain sequence, with context. Its antigen is not identified. The germline gives CDR1 SEHNR, CDR2 FQNEAQ (reference sequence). The CDR3 is 16 amino acids. V was pared by 4 bases and J by 3 bases, with 8 bases of the junction left unmatched. Molecular barcoding with unique molecular identifiers was used for the TCRbeta library. MiXCR, applied by TCRdb to the PCR reads, yields one record per CDR3 protein. The data show hundreds of thousands of distinct CDR3 sequences, with under 15% seen just once and over 2% held by the top ten. The entry originates in a study of T-cell reconstitution after alpha-beta-depleted transplantation in children. Study-wide points: About two months after transplant, alpha-beta T cells reportedly came from several hundred expanded graft clones. T-cell counts and diversity were attributed mostly to newly produced T cells one year after transplant. Surviving thymic progenitors and recipient T cells were the source of high TCRbeta diversity at day 60 in some patients.

The starting material was PBMCs, mostly from graft donor cells, obtained 360 days after TCRalphabeta/CD19-depleted stem cell transplant. The TCR originated in a male patient aged 10 to 17 who had a stem cell transplant for acute myeloid leukemia, so the T cells may come from the graft donor. The chain carries TRBV7-9 and TRBJ2-1, with 8 positions matching TRBD2. This CDR3 is CASSYHVAGYYNEQFF. Written as DNA, the CDR3 is TGTGCCAGCAGCTACCACGTAGCGGGGTACTACAATGAGCAGTTCTTC.